This T cell receptor beta chain was obtained from a study of vaccination effects on CD4 cells after COVID-19. General study points: Few convalescent patients were studied, and early post-infection samples were lacking.

Germline values: CDR1 MGHDK, CDR2 SYGVNS. CDR3 length: 13 residues. The germline V and J ends were trimmed by 7 bases and 7 bases, with 16 bases remaining between them. Generated by immunoSEQ multiplex PCR, the TCRdb table keeps only in-frame clones and is missing some. The sample lists about 55,000 clones, under 70% seen once, with around 20% in the top ten. Turning to this clone: The antigen remains unidentified.

Before sequencing took place, the ViraFEST assay used viral peptide pools to expand antigen-specific CD4+ T cells. Scientists isolated CD4+ T cells after an approximately 10-day culture period ended. Vaccinated participants had no history of SARS-CoV-2 infection and tested negative for nucleocapsid antibodies. Every well housed two million PBMC, which grew in culture alongside about 9.9 IU/ml IL-2 and about 10 ug/ml peptides. The chain employs TRBV25-1 and TRBJ1-1, with D possibly being TRBD1 (5 bases). Sequencing was performed on CD4+ T cells from PBMCs cultured with SARS-CoV-2 spike peptides, taken before COVID-19 vaccination. This sequence originates from a human donor who received a COVID-19 vaccine. The chain's CDR3 is CASTPMGGNEAFF. CDR3 DNA sequence: TGTGCCAGCACCCCTATGGGGGGAAATGAAGCTTTCTTT.